The following is a T cell receptor beta chain sequence with its context. Antigen unknown. This CDR3 region has 13 residues. Looked up from germline, CDR1 is MNHNY and CDR2 is SVGAGI (reference sequence). V dropped 6 bases and J dropped 8 bases, with 13 bases sitting between them. The sample is drawn from a study of cytomegalovirus exposure and HLA in healthy donors. Study details: The 110 or so validation repertoires used a platform that matched the one used for the 600 to 750 first-cohort repertoires, as a later analysis reported. Study-level findings and limits: The authors listed about 170 TCR beta chains as cytomegalovirus-associated.

Separate from the approximately 670-subject first cohort, the roughly 120-subject validation cohort was the one that the donors belonged to. Measured with immunoSEQ multiplex PCR; TCRdb has only the in-frame clones, and not every one. The data contain 76,000 or so clones, roughly 94% of them singletons. The chain joins TRBV6-6 to TRBJ1-4, with D unclear. The TCR comes from a woman between 18 and 30 years old in good health and CMV-seropositive. Sequenced sample: PBMCs. The chain's CDR3 is CASSPSAGEKLFF. Written as DNA, the CDR3 is TGTGCCAGCAGCCCCTCCGCGGGAGAAAAACTGTTTTTT.